Presented here are 16 T cell receptor beta chains from one specimen sequenced in a study of regulatory T cells in long-lasting Graves disease. Documented time point: newly diagnosed GD, antithyroid drugs for less than 3 months. PBMCs were the source of the RNA used for TCR sequencing. The authors built TCR beta libraries using iRepertoire HTBI primers and Arm-PCR of CDR3 regions. Each CDR3 protein gets one entry after TCRdb re-called the multiplex PCR reads with MiXCR. The repertoire consists of 350,000 to 500,000 distinct CDR3 sequences, with around 15% occurring once and the leading ten covering approximately 17%. Another study also made use of these data, one on T cells in Graves' hyperthyroidism and ophthalmopathy.

The input for sequencing was peripheral blood mononuclear cells (PBMCs), taken at new diagnosis, from a patient treated with antithyroid drugs. Every receptor here comes from a woman aged 50 to 60 with Graves disease.

Concerning this clonotype: This may arise from a read error, as a much more abundant clone is one base away. This CDR3 is missing its conserved last phenylalanine or tryptophan, likely due to a read error. This chain joins TRBV28 and TRBJ2-2; the D gene is possibly TRBD1 (5 bases). Deletions cut 5 bases from V and 4 bases from J, with 23 bases between. CDR1 MDHEN and CDR2 SYDVKM come from the germline V gene. The CDR3 loop spans 18 amino acids. The CDR3 loop reads CASSEATRVFKGTGELFL. In DNA form, the CDR3 reads TGTGCCAGCAGTGAGGCCACCAGGGTTTTCAAGGGCACCGGGGAGCTGTTTCTT.

The sample holds many counts of this clonotype. The junction and the germline gene differ at one end; a read error may be behind it. The gene calls are TRBV2 and TRBJ2-5, with D perhaps assigned TRBD1 or TRBD2 (7 bases each). The CDR3 contains 15 residues. CDR1 SNHLY and CDR2 FYNNEI come from the germline V gene. In nucleotides, the CDR3 is TGTGCCAGCAGCGAAGAAGACAGGGAGGGAGAGACCCAGTACTTC. This translates into CASSEEDREGETQYF.

This clonotype appeared many times. This chain uses TRBV28 with TRBJ1-3; 7 bases align to TRBD1. The germline gives CDR1 MDHEN, CDR2 SYDVKM. This CDR3 region has 15 residues. J gave up 0 bases and V 4 bases, and 3 bases lay outside the gene matches. CDR3 nucleotides: TGTGCCAGCAGTTCCTGGGACAGCTCTGGAAACACCATATATTTT. Amino acid sequence: CASSSWDSSGNTIYF.

This clonotype was seen many times. The chain employs TRBV11-2 and TRBJ2-3; D not certain. The V gene's germline CDR1 is SGHAT and CDR2 FQNNGV. V was clipped by 7 bases and J by 6 bases, with 17 bases between them. The CDR3 loop spans 14 amino acids. The CDR3 is CASTKDQTWDTQYF. The CDR3 DNA sequence: TGTGCCAGCACCAAGGACCAGACATGGGATACGCAGTATTTT.

This chain links TRBV30 with TRBJ2-2, with 7 bases aligning to TRBD2. The ends lost 8 bases at V and 2 bases at J; junction bases unmatched: 8. The germline gives CDR1 GTSNPN, CDR2 SVGIG (reference sequence). The CDR3 spans 14 residues. CDR3 loop: CAPLGGENTGELFF. The CDR3 nucleotides are TGTGCCCCCTTGGGAGGGGAAAACACCGGGGAGCTGTTTTTT. Full variable domain (rest looked up from reference TRBV30 and TRBJ2-2): SQTIHQWPATLVQPVGSPLSLECTVEGTSNPNLYWYRQAAGRGLQLLFYSVGIGQISSEVPQNLSASRPQDRQFILSSKKLLLSDSGFYLCAPLGGENTGELFFGEGSRLTVL.

This clonotype was seen repeatedly, ten times or more. The chain recombines TRBV5-1 with TRBJ2-1, with D possibly matching TRBD1 (6 bases). The CDR3 contains 15 residues. CDR1 is SGHRS, CDR2 YFSETQ, per germline. V was clipped by 7 bases and J by 7 bases, with 21 bases between them. This chain's CDR3 is CASATKQGSGNEQFF. CDR3 sequence (DNA): TGCGCCAGCGCGACTAAGCAGGGGTCGGGTAATGAGCAGTTCTTC.

The chain employs TRBV20-1 and TRBJ2-1, with 14 bases fitting TRBD2. With 6 bases clipped from V and 5 bases from J, the junction kept 9 bases outside the gene matches. This CDR3 has 16 amino acids. CDR1 DFQATT and CDR2 SNEGSKA come from the germline V gene (reference sequence). As DNA, the CDR3 is TGCAGTGCCCACCCGGGGACTAGCGGGAGACACAATGAGCAGTTCTTC. This codes for CSAHPGTSGRHNEQFF.

This clonotype has just a few counts. The chain has TRBV30 and TRBJ1-2, with TRBD1 as a possible D gene (5 bases). The germline CDR1 and CDR2 sequences are GTSNPN and SVGIG (reference sequence). CDR3 length: 13 amino acids. Trimming removed 1 base from V and 5 bases from J, with 11 bases in between. CDR3 DNA sequence: TGTGCCTGGAGTGCAGGGACCGGGTATGGCTACACCTTC. It is translated as CAWSAGTGYGYTF.

The rearrangement joins TRBV6-1 to TRBJ2-2; the match to TRBD1 covers 9 bases. The J segment lost 5 bases and the V segment lost 5 bases, leaving 6 bases of the junction unmatched. The CDR3 runs 15 residues. The V gene's germline CDR1 is MNHNS and CDR2 SASEGT. CDR3 sequence (DNA): TGTGCCAGCAGTACTAGGACAGGGGAGACCGGGGAGCTGTTTTTT. It translates to CASSTRTGETGELFF.

This chain uses TRBV7-9 with TRBJ1-2, with D tentatively TRBD1 (5 bases). The CDR3 is 14 residues long. Trimming shortened V by 2 bases and J by 4 bases, and 11 bases separated the two germline ends. The V gene's germline CDR1 is SEHNR and CDR2 FQNEAQ (reference sequence). The CDR3 reads CASSLRQGGYGYTF. The CDR3 nucleotides are TGTGCCAGCAGCTTACGGCAGGGAGGCTATGGCTACACCTTC.

This clonotype has a count of ten or more. The rearrangement links TRBV2 to TRBJ1-1; D perhaps matches TRBD1 (5 bases). The CDR3 contains 17 residues. Germline V gene sequence: CDR1 SNHLY, CDR2 FYNNEI. Trimming cost V 0 bases and J 4 bases, with 18 bases left between them. As DNA, the CDR3 is TGTGCCAGCAGTGAAGCGCAAGGGGCCCTGATGAGCACTGAAGCTTTCTTT. Protein: CASSEAQGALMSTEAFF. The variable domain in full, with the rest retrieved from reference TRBV2 and TRBJ1-1, is EPEVTQTPSHQVTQMGQEVILRCVPISNHLYFYWYRQILGQKVEFLVSFYNNEISEKSEIFDDQFSVERPDGSNFTLKIRSTKLEDSAMYFCASSEAQGALMSTEAFFGQGTRLTVV.

The chain couples TRBV18 to TRBJ1-2; TRBD1 agrees at 9 bases. With V trimmed by 3 bases and J by 7 bases, 9 bases remained unmatched. The CDR3 loop spans 15 amino acids. Germline values: CDR1 KGHSH, CDR2 LQKENI. The CDR3 nucleotides are TGTGCCAGCTCACCTCGGTACGGACAGGGGATTGGCTACACCTTC. Protein product: CASSPRYGQGIGYTF.

At least ten counts were recorded for this clonotype. The V and J genes are TRBV2 and TRBJ2-5, with TRBD1 as a possible D gene (6 bases). Germline V gene lookup returns CDR1 SNHLY and CDR2 FYNNEI. CDR3 size: 15 residues. Trimming took off 9 bases at V and 2 bases at J, with 19 bases between the two ends. This CDR3 reads CARGPRQAQQETQYF. CDR3 nucleotide sequence: TGTGCCAGGGGACCGCGACAGGCCCAACAAGAGACCCAGTACTTC.

This clonotype has a handful of counts. The J gene is TRBJ2-1, the V gene TRBV6-1; possible D gene TRBD1, 5 bases. Per the germline V gene, CDR1 is MNHNS and CDR2 is SASEGT. The CDR3 contains 14 residues. The V gene lost 0 bases and the J gene lost 6 bases, with 9 bases spanning the gap. The chain's CDR3 is CASSEAKGSNEQFF. CDR3 sequence (DNA): TGTGCCAGCAGTGAAGCGAAGGGGTCCAATGAGCAGTTCTTC.

In this sample, this clonotype turned up many times. This sequence joins TRBV27 and TRBJ2-1; D is ambiguous. Trimming left V 1 base short and J 5 bases short, with 15 bases between. Germline CDR1 is MNHEY and CDR2 is SMNVEV (reference sequence). The CDR3 consists of 16 residues. The CDR3: CASSLWAVGIDNEQFF. The CDR3 DNA follows: TGTGCCAGCAGTTTATGGGCCGTCGGAATCGACAATGAGCAGTTCTTC.

This clonotype was observed at least ten times. The rearrangement uses TRBV27 and TRBJ2-3, with a weak D call TRBD1 (5 bases). V lost 0 bases to trimming and J lost 5 bases, with 9 bases between them. Per germline, CDR1 MNHEY and CDR2 SMNVEV (reference sequence). The CDR3 contains 14 residues. The CDR3 reads CASSLSGAVDTQYF. Here the CDR3 DNA reads TGTGCCAGCAGTTTATCTGGGGCGGTAGATACGCAGTATTTT.